This TCR beta chain emerged from a study of CD8 T cell repertoires and HIV-1 epitope variants. V lost 1 base and J lost 5, with 13 bases in between. The germline V gene encodes CDR1 SGHRS and CDR2 YFSETQ. The CDR3 has 14 amino acids. The table came from immunoSEQ multiplex PCR; TCRdb's copy has only in-frame clones and leaves some out. The sample has 80,000 to 95,000 clones, 70% to 75% seen once. V usage is TRBV5-1 and J usage is TRBJ2-7; the D gene is possibly TRBD1 (5 bases). The specimen sequenced was uncultured baseline CD8+ T cells from peripheral blood mononuclear cells (PBMCs). This TCR came from a male donor with HIV. CDR3 DNA sequence: TGCGCCAGCAGCTTGAGGCAGGGTACCGACGAGCAGTACTTC. Translating it yields CASSLRQGTDEQYF.